The 30 T cell receptor beta chains below were found in one sample sequenced in a study of T-cell memory formation after mild COVID-19. TCRdb reprocessed the 5' RACE reads via MiXCR and lists one record per CDR3 protein. The data show fewer than 400,000 distinct CDR3 sequences, roughly 15% seen once. The sequenced sample consisted of PBMCs or a T cell subset sorted from them (not recorded which). Receptors originate from a man between 18 and 35 years old who had mild COVID-19 (a few samples of this study predate the infection). Cell type and time point are not known.

The chain carries TRBV29-1 and TRBJ2-7; 7 nucleotides align to TRBD1. The CDR3 consists of 11 residues. Germline loops: CDR1 SQVTM, CDR2 ANQGSEA. V lost 6 bases, J lost 6 bases, and 5 bases stayed unmatched. The CDR3 sequence: CSVETGVEQYF. Here the CDR3 DNA reads TGCAGCGTGGAAACAGGGGTCGAGCAGTACTTC.

The sample holds a few counts of this clonotype. The chain joins TRBV19 to TRBJ1-1, with D hard to call. The CDR3 totals 12 residues. Germline assignment: CDR1 LNHDA and CDR2 SQIVND (reference sequence). The germline V and J ends were trimmed by 6 bases and 12 bases, with 17 bases remaining between them. The CDR3 is CASRPEAGESFF. The CDR3 region has the DNA TGTGCCAGTAGGCCGGAGGCTGGGGAATCTTTCTTT.

This clonotype was picked up a small number of times. The rearrangement uses TRBV12-3 or TRBV12-4 and TRBJ1-5; D remains ambiguous. With 2 bases removed from V and 9 bases from J, the gap between germline ends came to 14 bases. CDR3 size: 14 residues. CDR3 region: CASSLSGSSRPQHF. The CDR3, as DNA: TGTGCCAGCAGTTTATCGGGGTCTTCTAGGCCCCAGCATTTT.

This clonotype came up a few times. This chain uses TRBV4-2 with TRBJ2-7, with D hard to call. The CDR3 spans 14 residues. CDR1 LGHNA and CDR2 YNFKEQ come from the germline V gene. The ends were cut back, 4 bases at V and 0 bases at J, with 10 bases in the middle. DNA of the CDR3: TGTGCCAGCAGCCCGCGGACGAGCTCCTACGAGCAGTACTTC. Translated, it gives CASSPRTSSYEQYF.

This clonotype was detected many times. A junction end diverges from the germline sequence, so it may reflect a read error. The rearrangement joins TRBV12-3 or TRBV12-4 to TRBJ2-1; 14 bases fit TRBD2. The CDR3 is 15 residues long. CDR3 coding DNA: TGTGCCAGCGGTGATCTGGGACTAGCGGGGGCCGCTAGGTACTTC. Its protein product is CASGDLGLAGAARYF.

This clonotype was counted at least ten times. The gene calls are TRBV7-9 and TRBJ1-1; D gene unclear. V lost 1 base and J 6 bases, leaving 18 bases between the germline ends. The CDR3 totals 16 residues. The germline V gene has CDR1 SEHNR and CDR2 FQNEAQ (reference sequence). CDR3 residues: CASSLGVKLENSEAFF. The CDR3 region has the DNA TGTGCCAGCAGCTTAGGAGTGAAGCTGGAAAACTCTGAAGCTTTCTTT.

This clonotype was seen a handful of times. V gene TRBV4-3 combines with J gene TRBJ2-2; unclear D gene. Trimming removed 3 bases from V and 4 bases from J, with 18 bases in between. This CDR3 has 17 amino acids. CDR1 is LGHNA, CDR2 YSLEER, per germline. CDR3 sequence (DNA): TGCGCCAGCAGCCACGCGATCCTACCCGGTCCCACCGGGGAGCTGTTTTTT. Its translation: CASSHAILPGPTGELFF.

Ten or more counts support this clonotype. V usage is TRBV7-9 and J usage is TRBJ1-3, with D tentatively TRBD1 (5 bases). The V gene lost 2 bases and the J gene lost 8 bases, with 16 bases spanning the gap. CDR3 length: 15 residues. CDR1 SEHNR and CDR2 FQNEAQ come from the germline V gene (reference sequence). The DNA of the CDR3 is TGTGCCAGCAGCTTACAGCGGTTCGGAGGGGACACCATATATTTT. As protein: CASSLQRFGGDTIYF.

The chain has TRBV18 and TRBJ2-1, with D maybe TRBD1 (6 bases). CDR3 size: 15 residues. The V gene lost 3 bases and the J gene lost 8 bases, with 17 bases spanning the gap. From germline, CDR1 is KGHSH and CDR2 LQKENI. The CDR3 sequence: CASSPNRDLLHEQFF. In DNA form, the CDR3 reads TGTGCCAGCTCACCTAACAGGGATTTGTTGCATGAGCAGTTCTTC.

This clonotype was recorded a few times. The chain recombines TRBV29-1 with TRBJ2-5; maybe TRBD1 (5 bases). V was clipped by 0 bases and J by 5 bases, with 10 bases between them. The CDR3 totals 13 residues. CDR1 is SQVTM, CDR2 ANQGSEA, per germline. The DNA for the CDR3 is TGCAGCGTTGAAGAAGAACAGGTTGAGACCCAGTACTTC. Translation gives CSVEEEQVETQYF.

The rearrangement joins TRBV11-2 to TRBJ1-1, with D possibly TRBD1 on 5 matching bases. Germline-derived CDR1 and CDR2 are SGHAT and FQNNGV. The CDR3 covers 11 residues. The V and J ends lost 6 bases and 8 bases respectively, with 10 bases between them. CDR3 DNA: TGTGCCAGCAGAATGGGGGTAGAAGCTTTCTTT. Amino acid sequence: CASRMGVEAFF.

DNA for the CDR3: TGTGCCAGCGGCCGGGGCGAGGGAGAAAAACTGTTTTTT. Translation gives CASGRGEGEKLFF. The rearrangement joins TRBV9 to TRBJ1-4; weak D call: TRBD1 (5 bases). The CDR3 is 13 residues long. Germline CDR1 reads SGDLS; CDR2 reads YYNGEE. V was trimmed by 7 bases and J by 8 bases, leaving 15 bases between them. Combining the CDR3 with reference TRBV9 and TRBJ1-4 gives the whole variable domain DSGVTQTPKHLITATGQRVTLRCSPRSGDLSVYWYQQSLDQGLQFLIQYYNGEERAKGNILERFSAQQFPDLHSELNLSSLELGDSALYFCASGRGEGEKLFFGSGTQLSVL.

V gene TRBV20-1 combines with J gene TRBJ1-2, with D maybe TRBD1 (5 bases). The V and J ends lost 4 bases and 6 bases respectively, with 15 bases between them. The CDR3 extends over 13 amino acids. In germline, CDR1 is DFQATT, CDR2 SNEGSKA (reference sequence). CDR3 sequence (DNA): TGCAGTGCTACAAGGACATTCTCTCATGGCTACACCTTC. Amino acids: CSATRTFSHGYTF.

The chain is built from TRBV29-1 and TRBJ2-7; D is uncertain. Trimming cost V 5 bases and J 4 bases, with 15 bases left between them. From germline, CDR1 is SQVTM and CDR2 ANQGSEA. The CDR3 extends over 13 amino acids. CDR3 nucleotide sequence: TGCAGCGTTCTGCAGCCTCGACGTTACGAGCAGTACTTC. Translated, it gives CSVLQPRRYEQYF.

The chain employs TRBV25-1 and TRBJ1-1, with D perhaps matching TRBD1 (5 bases). This CDR3 has 13 residues. V lost 1 base and J lost 12, with 15 bases in between. Germline CDR1 and CDR2: MGHDK and SYGVNS. Here the CDR3 reads CASSELSSQGTFF. DNA of the CDR3: TGTGCCAGCAGTGAATTGAGTTCCCAGGGAACTTTCTTT.

This clonotype occurred a few times. The gene calls are TRBV7-9 and TRBJ2-6; D tentatively fits TRBD1 or TRBD2 (5 bases each). The V gene's germline CDR1 is SEHNR and CDR2 FQNEAQ (reference sequence). Trimming cost V 1 base and J 1 base, with 14 bases left between them. The CDR3 contains 18 residues. The chain's CDR3 is CASSLVGTRSSGANVLTF. CDR3 coding DNA: TGTGCCAGCAGCTTAGTCGGGACGAGGTCATCTGGGGCCAACGTCCTGACTTTC.

The chain joins TRBV7-2 to TRBJ2-7, with D unresolved. The CDR3 is 14 residues long. V was shortened by 1 base and J by 4 bases, with 11 bases between the two germline ends. Germline V gene data show CDR1 as SGHTA and CDR2 as FQGNSA. The CDR3, as DNA: TGTGCCAGCAGCTTAGTTAACGGACCTTACGAGCAGTACTTC. Residues: CASSLVNGPYEQYF.

This clonotype was seen at least ten times. J is TRBJ2-3 and V is TRBV24-1; D is uncertain. This CDR3 contains 13 residues. The V end was cut by 4 bases, the J end by 6 bases, with 10 bases between. The germline gives CDR1 KGHDR, CDR2 SFDVKD. In nucleotides, the CDR3 is TGTGCCACCAGTGAACGACCGGAGGATACGCAGTATTTT. It encodes CATSERPEDTQYF.

The chain is built from TRBV7-2 and TRBJ2-5, with D possibly TRBD2 on 6 matching bases. The CDR3 totals 15 residues. The germline V gene has CDR1 SGHTA and CDR2 FQGNSA. V shed 5 bases and J shed 2 bases, with 15 bases lying between them. CDR3 DNA: TGTGCCAGCAGCACAGTTAGCGGAGCTCAAGAGACCCAGTACTTC. Protein product: CASSTVSGAQETQYF.

This clonotype came up a few times. This chain connects TRBV7-2 to TRBJ2-7, with D hard to call. CDR1 SGHTA and CDR2 FQGNSA come from the germline V gene. This CDR3 is built from 14 residues. V lost 0 bases, J lost 0 bases, and 6 bases lay in between. The DNA for the CDR3 is TGTGCCAGCAGCTTAGCACAGAACTCCTACGAGCAGTACGTC. Protein sequence: CASSLAQNSYEQYV.

The CDR3 DNA is TGTGCCATCAGTGTCGAGGGGACGGGGGAGCAGTACTTC. Translated, it gives CAISVEGTGEQYF. This chain joins TRBV10-3 and TRBJ2-7, with D perhaps assigned TRBD1 or TRBD2 (5 bases each). CDR3 length: 13 residues. Germline-derived CDR1 and CDR2 are ENHRY and SYGVKD. The ends were cut back, 4 bases at V and 7 bases at J, with 14 bases in the middle.

This clonotype has more than one count but fewer than ten. This rearrangement joins TRBV5-1 to TRBJ1-1; D is undetermined. V gave up 2 bases and J gave up 2 bases, with 10 bases separating them. Germline CDR1 SGHRS, CDR2 YFSETQ. The CDR3 spans 14 residues. The CDR3 bases are TGCGCCAGCAGCTTCCGGACGGTAAACACTGAAGCTTTCTTT. Its translation: CASSFRTVNTEAFF. The entire variable domain, with the rest obtained from reference TRBV5-1 and TRBJ1-1, is as follows: KAGVTQTPRYLIKTRGQQVTLSCSPISGHRSVSWYQQTPGQGLQFLFEYFSETQRNKGNFPGRFSGRQFSNSRSEMNVSTLELGDSALYLCASSFRTVNTEAFFGQGTRLTVV.

Worth noting for this clonotype: A read error may produce the germline difference seen at one junction end. V is TRBV7-7 and J is TRBJ2-1; 8 nucleotides align to TRBD1. The CDR3 runs to 13 residues. The germline gives CDR1 SSHAT, CDR2 FNYEAQ (reference sequence). The CDR3 loop is CASSLGTGWEQFF. CDR3 DNA: TGTGCTAGCAGCTTAGGGACAGGTTGGGAGCAGTTCTTC.

The chain links TRBV4-3 to TRBJ2-5; D is uncertain. The germline V gene encodes CDR1 LGHNA and CDR2 YSLEER. This CDR3 region has 13 residues. V was shortened by 1 base and J by 5 bases, with 8 bases between the two germline ends. Written as DNA, the CDR3 is TGCGCCAGCAGCCAAGTCGTTGGTGAGACCCAGTACTTC. It translates to CASSQVVGETQYF.

This clonotype has only a few counts. The CDR3 loop is CASVPSRANEQFF. The CDR3 nucleotides read TGTGCCAGCGTGCCTTCTCGGGCAAATGAGCAGTTCTTC. The rearrangement links TRBV7-2 to TRBJ2-1; D gene uncertain. CDR3 length: 13 residues. Germline CDR1 reads SGHTA; CDR2 reads FQGNSA. V lost 8 bases and J 7 bases, leaving 15 bases between the germline ends.

This chain connects TRBV11-2 to TRBJ1-1; D not certain. The CDR3 loop spans 11 amino acids. Deletions cut 1 base from V and 9 bases from J, with 6 bases between. Germline V CDR1 and CDR2: SGHAT, FQNNGV. Written as DNA, the CDR3 is TGTGCCAGCAGCTTAGCGGGGAAAGCTTTCTTT. It translates to CASSLAGKAFF.

This clonotype was detected only a few times. Here the CDR3 reads CASSQPGPYNEQFF. The CDR3 coding sequence is TGTGCCAGCAGCCAGCCGGGACCCTACAATGAGCAGTTCTTC. The gene calls are TRBV7-2 and TRBJ2-1, with D perhaps being TRBD1 or TRBD2 (5 bases each). The V gene lost 5 bases and the J gene lost 2 bases, with 10 bases spanning the gap. CDR3 length: 14 amino acids. Germline V lookup: CDR1 SGHTA, CDR2 FQGNSA.

This clonotype appeared a few times. The chain recombines TRBV7-2 with TRBJ2-1; TRBD2 aligns across 10 bases. The CDR3 has 17 amino acids. J gave up 1 base and V 1 base, and 4 bases lay outside the gene matches. Per germline, CDR1 SGHTA and CDR2 FQGNSA. In nucleotides, the CDR3 is TGTGCCAGCAGCTTAGAGGTAGCGGGGGGTTCCTACAATGAGCAGTTCTTC. It is translated as CASSLEVAGGSYNEQFF. The whole variable domain, filled in from reference TRBV7-2 and TRBJ2-1, reads GAGVSQSPSNKVTEKGKDVELRCDPISGHTALYWYRQSLGQGLEFLIYFQGNSAPDKSGLPSDRFSAERTGGSVSTLTIQRTQQEDSAVYLCASSLEVAGGSYNEQFFGPGTRLTVL.

There are a few counts of this clonotype. V is TRBV4-3 and J is TRBJ2-7; D is perhaps TRBD1 or TRBD2 (7 bases each). Between the trimmed V and J ends, which lost 1 base and 7 bases, there was a span of 14 bases. Germline CDR1 and CDR2: LGHNA and YSLEER. The CDR3 length is 14 residues. The CDR3 loop reads CASSQAYRGGEQYV. The CDR3 DNA reads TGCGCCAGCAGCCAAGCGTACAGGGGAGGGGAGCAGTACGTC.

This clonotype has at least ten counts. The chain joins TRBV9 to TRBJ2-3; 8 nucleotides align to TRBD1. Germline V CDR1 and CDR2: SGDLS, YYNGEE. This CDR3 spans 14 amino acids. With 4 bases clipped from V and 2 bases from J, the junction kept 3 bases outside the gene matches. In DNA form, the CDR3 reads TGTGCCAGCAGCTCGGACAGGGTCACAGATACGCAGTATTTT. This translates into CASSSDRVTDTQYF.